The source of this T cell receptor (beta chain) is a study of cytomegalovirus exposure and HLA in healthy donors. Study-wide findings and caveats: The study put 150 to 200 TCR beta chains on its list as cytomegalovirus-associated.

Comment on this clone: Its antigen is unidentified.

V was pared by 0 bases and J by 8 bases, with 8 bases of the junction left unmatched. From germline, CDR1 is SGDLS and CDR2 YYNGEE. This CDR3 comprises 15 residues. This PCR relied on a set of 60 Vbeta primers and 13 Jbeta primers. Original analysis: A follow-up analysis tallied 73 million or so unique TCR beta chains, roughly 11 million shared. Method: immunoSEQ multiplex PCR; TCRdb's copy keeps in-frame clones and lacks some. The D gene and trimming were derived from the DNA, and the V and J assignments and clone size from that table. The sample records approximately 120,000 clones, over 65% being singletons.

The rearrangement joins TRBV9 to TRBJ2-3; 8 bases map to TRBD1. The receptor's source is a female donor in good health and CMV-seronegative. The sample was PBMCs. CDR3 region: CASSVATQTGATQYF. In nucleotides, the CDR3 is TGTGCCAGCAGCGTAGCAACACAGACAGGGGCTACGCAGTATTTT.